These 19 T cell receptor beta chains originate from one sample sequenced in a study of cytomegalovirus exposure and HLA in healthy donors. PCR amplification relied on 60 Vbeta primers (plus 13 Jbeta primers). Data came from immunoSEQ multiplex PCR; TCRdb stores just in-frame clones and leaves some out. Of under 200,000 clones listed, around 84% are singletons. Sample: PBMCs. These receptors were obtained from a man between 40 and 49 years old in good health and CMV-seropositive.

The rearrangement links TRBV28 to TRBJ2-7; D is unclear. The CDR3 extends over 15 amino acids. Germline CDR1 reads MDHEN; CDR2 reads SYDVKM. V was trimmed by 7 bases and J by 0 bases, leaving 16 bases between them. The DNA for the CDR3 is TGTGCCAGCACCCCATTCGGCGGTATCTCCTACGAGCAGTACTTC. The encoded protein is CASTPFGGISYEQYF.

V is TRBV7-9 and J is TRBJ2-2, with 7 bases identical to TRBD1. J was trimmed by 0 bases and V by 4 bases; bases with no gene match: 8. This CDR3 is 17 amino acids long. CDR1 and CDR2 from the germline V gene are SEHNR and FQNEAQ (reference sequence). CDR3 nucleotide sequence: TGTGCCAGCAGCTCCGGGACAGTTGCCGCGAACACCGGGGAGCTGTTTTTT. This gives the protein CASSSGTVAANTGELFF.

The genes are TRBV2 and TRBJ2-1; D remains ambiguous. Trimming pared 9 bases from V and 6 bases from J, leaving 15 bases between. This CDR3 has 13 amino acids. CDR1 SNHLY and CDR2 FYNNEI come from the germline V gene. The CDR3 loop reads CASTRDWSNEQFF. The CDR3 DNA is TGTGCCAGTACAAGAGATTGGAGCAATGAGCAGTTCTTC.

The chain employs TRBV29-1 and TRBJ2-7; TRBD2 matches at 7 bases. This CDR3 contains 11 residues. V was clipped by 7 bases and J by 7 bases; unmatched bases: 7. CDR1 and CDR2 from the germline V gene are SQVTM and ANQGSEA. The CDR3 here is CSARLASEQYF. In DNA form, the CDR3 reads TGCAGCGCCCGACTAGCAAGTGAGCAGTACTTC.

The chain couples TRBV27 to TRBJ1-1, with D maybe TRBD1 (6 bases). Germline V lookup: CDR1 MNHEY, CDR2 SMNVEV (reference sequence). V was pared by 5 bases and J by 1 base, with 14 bases between. The CDR3 extends over 15 amino acids. The CDR3 region is CASSPWGRGNTEAFF. CDR3 coding DNA: TGTGCCAGCAGTCCTTGGGGCAGGGGGAACACTGAAGCTTTCTTT.

The chain uses TRBV5-1 and TRBJ1-2; TRBD1 is a possible D gene (6 bases). V was trimmed by 0 bases and J by 7 bases, leaving 13 bases between them. The CDR3 is made up of 14 amino acids. Germline V gene lookup returns CDR1 SGHRS and CDR2 YFSETQ. CDR3 coding DNA: TGCGCCAGCAGCTTGGACCGGGACATCGGTGGCTACACCTTC. Translation: CASSLDRDIGGYTF.

The V gene is TRBV9, the J gene TRBJ2-1; TRBD2 matches at 14 bases. V dropped 4 bases and J dropped 12; count of bases not matched to a gene: 21. Germline V gives CDR1 SGDLS, CDR2 YYNGEE. The CDR3 runs to 19 residues. Here the CDR3 reads CASSPTPRLAGGRGGGQFF. The CDR3 DNA reads TGTGCCAGCAGCCCCACTCCTCGACTAGCGGGGGGGCGGGGCGGTGGGCAGTTCTTC. Drawing the rest from reference TRBV9 and TRBJ2-1, the complete variable domain is DSGVTQTPKHLITATGQRVTLRCSPRSGDLSVYWYQQSLDQGLQFLIQYYNGEERAKGNILERFSAQQFPDLHSELNLSSLELGDSALYFCASSPTPRLAGGRGGGQFFGPGTRLTVL.

The chain recombines TRBV5-8 with TRBJ2-7; D ambiguous. The CDR3 loop spans 14 amino acids. The V end lost 5 bases, the J end lost 5 bases, and 17 bases lay between the germline ends. Germline V lookup: CDR1 SGHTS, CDR2 YDEGEE. CDR3 loop: CASRSSGGTNEQYF. The CDR3 DNA reads as TGTGCCAGCAGGTCTTCTGGCGGTACAAACGAGCAGTACTTC.

CDR3 protein: CASSLEKGTSGWNEQFF. As DNA, the CDR3 is TGCGCCAGCAGCTTGGAGAAGGGGACTAGCGGGTGGAATGAGCAGTTCTTC. V gene TRBV5-1 combines with J gene TRBJ2-1, with 12 positions matching TRBD2. This CDR3 contains 17 residues. Trimming took 0 bases from V and 7 from J; bases not matched to a gene: 8. The V gene's germline CDR1 is SGHRS and CDR2 YFSETQ.

V usage is TRBV5-1 and J usage is TRBJ2-2, with TRBD1 identical over 10 bases. The CDR3 sequence is 15 residues long. Germline V gene sequence: CDR1 SGHRS, CDR2 YFSETQ. V was pared by 3 bases and J by 4 bases, with 3 bases of the junction left unmatched. CDR3 region: CASSSRDRGTGELFF. The CDR3 nucleotides read TGCGCCAGCAGCTCCCGGGACAGGGGCACCGGGGAGCTGTTTTTT.

The chain couples TRBV28 to TRBJ2-1; TRBD2 is a possible D gene (6 bases). V lost 4 bases and J 9 bases, leaving 16 bases between the germline ends. Germline V gene sequence: CDR1 MDHEN, CDR2 SYDVKM. The length of the CDR3 is 14 residues. CDR3 sequence reads: CASSYPSDSLEQFF. The CDR3 DNA reads as TGTGCCAGCAGTTACCCTAGCGACAGTCTTGAGCAGTTCTTC.

The V and J genes are TRBV7-9 and TRBJ2-7; no clear D. The ends were cut back, 7 bases at V and 0 bases at J, with 22 bases in the middle. This CDR3 comprises 17 residues. From germline, CDR1 is SEHNR and CDR2 FQNEAQ (reference sequence). The CDR3 bases are TGTGCCAGCACCTACGCGTCATGGGCGCAAACCTCCTACGAGCAGTACTTC. Amino acid sequence: CASTYASWAQTSYEQYF.

The chain couples TRBV9 to TRBJ2-5; TRBD2 matches 10 bases. V trimming: 5 bases; J trimming: 4 bases; junction bases outside the gene matches: 11. CDR1 SGDLS and CDR2 YYNGEE come from the germline V gene. This CDR3 has 16 residues. The CDR3 DNA reads TGTGCCAGCAGTCCCACTCCTAGCGGGGGTGTAGAGACCCAGTACTTC. The encoded protein is CASSPTPSGGVETQYF.

In its sample, this clone was seen once. This chain uses TRBV15 with TRBJ2-1; TRBD1 might be the D (6 bases). This CDR3 has 14 residues. The V end was cut by 0 bases, the J end by 5 bases, with 8 bases between. Germline V lookup: CDR1 LNHNV, CDR2 YYDKDF (reference sequence). DNA for the CDR3: TGTGCCACCAGCAGAGATCCAGGGGACAATGAGCAGTTCTTC. Protein product: CATSRDPGDNEQFF.

The rearrangement joins TRBV6-5 to TRBJ2-5; TRBD1 agrees at 7 bases. With the DNA end fitting TRBJ2-7 better, the J assignment may be wrong. The CDR3 has 14 residues. Per germline, CDR1 MNHEY and CDR2 SVGAGI. The CDR3 DNA follows: TGTGCCAGCAGTTACGGCCCGGGACAGTGCGAGCAGTACTTC. It encodes CASSYGPGQCEQYF.

The V and J genes are TRBV7-9 and TRBJ1-1; D call uncertain. Trimming took 3 bases from V and 0 from J, leaving 8 bases between them. The CDR3 extends over 14 amino acids. Germline V gene lookup returns CDR1 SEHNR and CDR2 FQNEAQ (reference sequence). The CDR3 region is CASSLWQMNTEAFF. The CDR3 DNA reads TGTGCCAGCAGCTTGTGGCAGATGAACACTGAAGCTTTCTTT.

V usage is TRBV6-6 and J usage is TRBJ2-7; 10 bases fit TRBD1. The germline CDR1 and CDR2 sequences are MNHNY and SVGAGI (reference sequence). CDR3 length: 15 amino acids. The J segment lost 2 bases and the V segment lost 6 bases, leaving 7 bases of the junction unmatched. This CDR3 reads CASSPDRGRAYEQYF. CDR3 in DNA: TGTGCCAGCAGCCCTGACAGGGGGCGAGCCTACGAGCAGTACTTC.

The chain recombines TRBV7-2 with TRBJ2-7, with 9 positions matching TRBD2. V dropped 5 bases and J dropped 0; count of bases not matched to a gene: 11. There are 17 residues in the CDR3. Germline values: CDR1 SGHTA, CDR2 FQGNSA. CDR3 bases: TGTGCCAGCAGCCCCGAACCCAGCGGGAGGAGCTCCTACGAGCAGTACTTC. This encodes CASSPEPSGRSSYEQYF.

The CDR3: CASSLPRGSNQPQHF. The CDR3 nucleotides are TGTGCCAGCAGCTTGCCCAGGGGTAGCAATCAGCCCCAGCATTTT. The chain joins TRBV5-8 to TRBJ1-5; tentatively, D is TRBD1 (6 bases). The germline gives CDR1 SGHTS, CDR2 YDEGEE. V shed 1 base and J shed 0 bases, with 8 bases lying between them. The CDR3 contains 15 residues.